The 8 T cell receptor beta chains presented below share a single source sample, sequenced in a study of OX40 agonist ivuxolimab in advanced cancers. Generated by immunoSEQ multiplex PCR, the TCRdb table keeps only in-frame clones and is missing some. The sample has 9,500 to 12,000 clones; about 81% are singletons. This specimen consisted of CD4+ or CD8+ T cells sorted from blood, obtained in a trial of the OX40 agonist ivuxolimab. The receptors were gathered from an adult with an advanced solid tumor such as melanoma, head and neck, liver or kidney cancer.

The V and J genes are TRBV11-2 and TRBJ1-1, with TRBD1 matching 7 bases. The CDR3 runs 15 residues. J was trimmed by 2 bases and V by 4 bases; bases with no gene match: 7. CDR1 is SGHAT and CDR2 is FQNNGV in the germline V gene. CDR3 DNA: TGTGCCAGCAGCTCGCGACAGGGTGTCAACACTGAAGCTTTCTTT. The encoded protein is CASSSRQGVNTEAFF. The full variable domain, completed using reference TRBV11-2 and TRBJ1-1, is EAGVAQSPRYKIIEKRQSVAFWCNPISGHATLYWYQQILGQGPKLLIQFQNNGVVDDSQLPKDRFSAERLKGVDSTLKIQPAKLEDSAVYLCASSSRQGVNTEAFFGQGTRLTVV.

This chain uses TRBV4-1 with TRBJ2-6; D gene ambiguous. The CDR3 has 15 residues. Between the trimmed V and J ends, which lost 4 bases and 4 bases, there was a span of 11 bases. Germline CDR1 and CDR2: MGHRA and YSYEKL. This CDR3 is CASSPLYPGANVLTF. The CDR3 DNA reads TGCGCCAGCAGCCCTTTATATCCAGGGGCCAACGTCCTGACTTTC.

V usage is TRBV6-1 and J usage is TRBJ1-3; D possibly corresponds to TRBD1 (6 bases). This CDR3 spans 17 amino acids. Germline CDR1 is MNHNS and CDR2 is SASEGT. Trimming took off 3 bases at V and 0 bases at J, with 15 bases between the two ends. CDR3 sequence: CASSEGVGAYSGNTIYF. The CDR3 region has the DNA TGTGCCAGCAGTGAGGGAGTGGGGGCCTACTCTGGAAACACCATATATTTT.

J is TRBJ2-3 and V is TRBV11-2, with D possibly being TRBD1 (6 bases). Germline V gene sequence: CDR1 SGHAT, CDR2 FQNNGV. V was clipped by 5 bases and J by 2 bases, with 11 bases between them. The CDR3 is made up of 14 amino acids. CDR3 in amino acids: CASSPGASTDTQYF. CDR3 DNA sequence: TGTGCCAGCAGCCCAGGGGCTTCCACAGATACGCAGTATTTT. Supplemented by reference TRBV11-2 and TRBJ2-3, the full variable domain reads EAGVAQSPRYKIIEKRQSVAFWCNPISGHATLYWYQQILGQGPKLLIQFQNNGVVDDSQLPKDRFSAERLKGVDSTLKIQPAKLEDSAVYLCASSPGASTDTQYFGPGTRLTVL.

The chain combines TRBV6-6 with TRBJ2-7; no clear D gene. Germline lookup yields CDR1 MNHNY and CDR2 SVGAGI (reference sequence). With 5 bases removed from V and 0 bases from J, the gap between germline ends came to 8 bases. This CDR3 spans 13 amino acids. The CDR3 nucleotides are TGTGCCAGCAGTCCCTTATTCTCCTACGAGCAGTACTTC. It encodes CASSPLFSYEQYF.

The count of this clone is one. The chain has TRBV5-4 and TRBJ1-5, with D hard to call. This CDR3 spans 13 amino acids. V shed 0 bases and J shed 0 bases, with 1 base lying between them. In germline, CDR1 is SGHNT, CDR2 YYREEE (reference sequence). Here the CDR3 reads CASSLDSNQPQHF. The CDR3 nucleotides read TGTGCCAGCAGCTTGGATAGCAATCAGCCCCAGCATTTT.

The chain has TRBV27 and TRBJ2-7, with D perhaps matching TRBD1 (5 bases). The V gene lost 3 bases and the J gene lost 1 base, with 10 bases spanning the gap. CDR3 length: 14 amino acids. Germline V gene data show CDR1 as MNHEY and CDR2 as SMNVEV (reference sequence). For the CDR3, the DNA is TGTGCCAGCAGTTTGGGGCTGGAGTCCTACGAGCAGTACTTC. This encodes CASSLGLESYEQYF.

CDR3 DNA sequence: TGCGCCAGCAGCCCTAGGGGGGCATCCTACGAGCAGTACTTC. It yields the protein CASSPRGASYEQYF. The chain is built from TRBV4-1 and TRBJ2-7; D tentatively reads TRBD1 or TRBD2 (6 bases each). Per the germline V gene, CDR1 is MGHRA and CDR2 is YSYEKL. CDR3 length: 14 residues. V dropped 4 bases and J dropped 1 base, with 11 bases sitting between them.